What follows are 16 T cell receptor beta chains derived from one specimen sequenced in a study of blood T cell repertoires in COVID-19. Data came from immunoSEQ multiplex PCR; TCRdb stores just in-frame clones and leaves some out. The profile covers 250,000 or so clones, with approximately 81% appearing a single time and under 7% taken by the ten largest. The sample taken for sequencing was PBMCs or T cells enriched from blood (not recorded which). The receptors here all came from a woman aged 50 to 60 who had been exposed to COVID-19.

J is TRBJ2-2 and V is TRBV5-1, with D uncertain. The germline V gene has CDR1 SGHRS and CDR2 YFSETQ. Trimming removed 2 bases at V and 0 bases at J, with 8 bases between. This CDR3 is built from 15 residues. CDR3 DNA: TGCGCCAGCAGCTTCTTCCAGTCGAACACCGGGGAGCTGTTTTTT. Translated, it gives CASSFFQSNTGELFF.

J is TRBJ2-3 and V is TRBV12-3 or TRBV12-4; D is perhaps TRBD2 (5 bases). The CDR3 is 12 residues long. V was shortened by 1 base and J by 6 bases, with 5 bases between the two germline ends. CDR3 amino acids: CASSLGRDTQYF. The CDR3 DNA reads TGTGCCAGCAGTTTAGGGAGGGATACGCAGTATTTT.

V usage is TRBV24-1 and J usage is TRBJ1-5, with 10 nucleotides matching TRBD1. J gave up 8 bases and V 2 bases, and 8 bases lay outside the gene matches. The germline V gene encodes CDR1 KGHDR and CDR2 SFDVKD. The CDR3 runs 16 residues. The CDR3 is CATSDSGTGAVEPQHF. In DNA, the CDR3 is TGTGCCACCAGTGATTCCGGGACAGGGGCCGTCGAGCCCCAGCATTTT.

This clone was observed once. The CDR3 loop is CASSPRLDREAFF. The DNA of the CDR3 is TGTGCCAGCAGCCCCCGACTCGACCGCGAAGCTTTCTTT. This chain joins TRBV5-4 and TRBJ1-1, with D hard to call. V was clipped by 4 bases and J by 8 bases, with 15 bases between them. The CDR3 sequence is 13 residues long. From germline, CDR1 is SGHNT and CDR2 YYREEE (reference sequence).

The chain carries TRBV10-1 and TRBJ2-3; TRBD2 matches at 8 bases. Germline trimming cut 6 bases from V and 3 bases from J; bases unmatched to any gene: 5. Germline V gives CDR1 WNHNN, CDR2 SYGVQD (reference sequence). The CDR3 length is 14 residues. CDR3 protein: CASSAGLGTDTQYF. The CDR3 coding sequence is TGCGCCAGCAGCGCGGGACTAGGAACAGATACGCAGTATTTT.

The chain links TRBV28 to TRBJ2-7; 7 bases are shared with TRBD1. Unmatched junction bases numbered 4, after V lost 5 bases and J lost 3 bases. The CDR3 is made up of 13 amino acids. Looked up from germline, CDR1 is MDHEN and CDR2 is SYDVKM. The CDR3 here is CASSRTGRYEQYF. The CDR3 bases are TGTGCCAGCAGTCGGACAGGCCGCTACGAGCAGTACTTC.

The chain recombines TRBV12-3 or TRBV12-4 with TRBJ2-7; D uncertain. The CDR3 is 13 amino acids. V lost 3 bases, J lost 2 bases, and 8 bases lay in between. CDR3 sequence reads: CASSFHGTYEQYF. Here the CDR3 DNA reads TGTGCCAGCAGTTTCCACGGTACCTACGAGCAGTACTTC.

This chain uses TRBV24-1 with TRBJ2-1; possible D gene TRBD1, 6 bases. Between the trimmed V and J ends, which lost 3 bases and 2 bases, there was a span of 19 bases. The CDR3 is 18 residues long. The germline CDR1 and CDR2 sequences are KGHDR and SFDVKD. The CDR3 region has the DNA TGTGCCACCAGTGATGCTTCCCCTTCAGGGGCGGCCTACAATGAGCAGTTCTTC. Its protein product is CATSDASPSGAAYNEQFF.

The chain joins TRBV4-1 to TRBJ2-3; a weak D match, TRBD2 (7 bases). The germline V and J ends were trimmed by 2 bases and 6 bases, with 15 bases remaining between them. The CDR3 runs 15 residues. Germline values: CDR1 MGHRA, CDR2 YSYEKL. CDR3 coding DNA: TGCGCCAGCAGCCAACAAGGGGGGGGCCCGGATACGCAGTATTTT. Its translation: CASSQQGGGPDTQYF.

The CDR3 protein is CASSPRDSGYQPQHF. Written as DNA, the CDR3 is TGTGCCAGCAGCCCTCGGGACTCAGGGTATCAGCCCCAGCATTTT. The V and J genes are TRBV9 and TRBJ1-5; D is perhaps TRBD1 (5 bases). Trimming pared 4 bases from V and 5 bases from J, leaving 16 bases between. Germline loops: CDR1 SGDLS, CDR2 YYNGEE. CDR3 length equals 15 residues.

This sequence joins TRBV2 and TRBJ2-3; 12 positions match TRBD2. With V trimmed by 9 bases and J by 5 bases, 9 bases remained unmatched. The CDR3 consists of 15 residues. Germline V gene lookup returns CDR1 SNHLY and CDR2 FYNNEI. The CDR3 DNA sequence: TGTGCCAGATTGCCTCTAGCGGGGGGGCAAGATACGCAGTATTTT. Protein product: CARLPLAGGQDTQYF. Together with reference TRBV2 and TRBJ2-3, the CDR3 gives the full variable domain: EPEVTQTPSHQVTQMGQEVILRCVPISNHLYFYWYRQILGQKVEFLVSFYNNEISEKSEIFDDQFSVERPDGSNFTLKIRSTKLEDSAMYFCARLPLAGGQDTQYFGPGTRLTVL.

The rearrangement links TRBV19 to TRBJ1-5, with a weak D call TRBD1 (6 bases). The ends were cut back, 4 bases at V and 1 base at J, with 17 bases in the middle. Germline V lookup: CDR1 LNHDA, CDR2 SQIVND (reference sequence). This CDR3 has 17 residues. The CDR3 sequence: CASSSTGSGQSNQPQHF. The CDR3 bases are TGTGCCAGTAGTAGTACAGGGTCGGGACAAAGCAATCAGCCCCAGCATTTT.

CDR3 nucleotide sequence: TGCGCCAGCAGCTTGAGTTTCGGGGATACGCAGTATTTT. Translated: CASSLSFGDTQYF. This sequence joins TRBV5-1 and TRBJ2-3; D is undetermined. The CDR3 length is 13 residues. Germline-derived CDR1 and CDR2 are SGHRS and YFSETQ. V lost 1 base, J lost 6 bases, and 9 bases lay in between.

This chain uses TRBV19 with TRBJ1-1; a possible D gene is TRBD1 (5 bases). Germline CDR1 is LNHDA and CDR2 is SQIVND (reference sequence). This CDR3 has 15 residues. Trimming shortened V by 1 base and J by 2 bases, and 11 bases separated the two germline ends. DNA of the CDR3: TGTGCCAGTAGTATAGCATGGACACTCAACACTGAAGCTTTCTTT. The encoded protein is CASSIAWTLNTEAFF.

CDR3 loop: CASSNAVGRAHEQYF. The CDR3 region has the DNA TGTGCCAGCAGCAATGCAGTCGGGAGGGCTCACGAGCAGTACTTC. The genes are TRBV5-4 and TRBJ2-7; 8 nucleotides align to TRBD2. The CDR3 runs to 15 residues. CDR1 is SGHNT and CDR2 is YYREEE in the germline V gene (reference sequence). With V trimmed by 4 bases and J by 5 bases, 11 bases remained unmatched.

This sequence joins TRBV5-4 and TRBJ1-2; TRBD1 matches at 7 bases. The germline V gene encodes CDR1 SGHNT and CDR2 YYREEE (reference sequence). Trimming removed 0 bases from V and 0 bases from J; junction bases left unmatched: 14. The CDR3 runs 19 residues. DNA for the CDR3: TGTGCCAGCAGCTTGGAAAGGGTCGGCAGGGGGTTAGCTAACTATGGCTACACCTTC. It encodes CASSLERVGRGLANYGYTF. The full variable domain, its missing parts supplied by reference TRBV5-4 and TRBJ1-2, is ETGVTQSPTHLIKTRGQQVTLRCSSQSGHNTVSWYQQALGQGPQFIFQYYREEENGRGNFPPRFSGLQFPNYSSELNVNALELDDSALYLCASSLERVGRGLANYGYTFGSGTRLTVV.